This T cell receptor (beta chain) was observed in a study of blood T cell repertoires in COVID-19. Whole-study context: Collection of acute and convalescent COVID-19 samples took place in the United States, Italy and Spain.

In the authors' workflow: By means of reference gene primer amplification, nucleated cell counts were estimated. The protocol was immunoSEQ multiplex PCR, while the TCRdb copy is restricted to in-frame clones and leaves out a portion. The DNA was the basis for D and trimming; V, J and clone size are from that table. The sample includes 140,000 or so clones, around 84% of them seen just once. Per the germline V gene, CDR1 is LGHNA and CDR2 is YNFKEQ. After removal of 1 base from V and 7 bases from J, the junction contained 4 bases not matched to a gene. This CDR3 is 15 amino acids long. This receptor was obtained from a human donor in a cohort sampled during active COVID-19. The V gene is TRBV4-2, the J gene TRBJ2-1; 10 nucleotides align to TRBD2. The specimen sequenced was peripheral blood. CDR3 protein: CASSQGAGGRNEQFF. CDR3 coding DNA: TGTGCCAGCAGCCAAGGAGCGGGGGGGAGGAATGAGCAGTTCTTC.